The 15 T cell receptor beta chains given below trace back to one sample, sequenced in a study of OX40 agonist ivuxolimab in advanced cancers. TCRdb's copy holds only in-frame clones and misses some; the assay was immunoSEQ multiplex PCR. Of 60,000 to 85,000 clones in the sample, 92% were seen once. The sequencing used CD4+ or CD8+ T cells sorted from blood, collected in a trial of the OX40 agonist ivuxolimab. These receptors were collected from an adult with an advanced solid tumor such as melanoma, head and neck, liver or kidney cancer.

V is TRBV6-1 and J is TRBJ1-1; a possible D gene is TRBD1 (5 bases). The CDR3 totals 14 residues. Trimming cost V 7 bases and J 6 bases, with 18 bases left between them. Germline assignment: CDR1 MNHNS and CDR2 SASEGT. The CDR3 coding sequence is TGTGCCAGCATTATAACTGGGGGGTGGGCTGAAGCTTTCTTT. Translating gives CASIITGGWAEAFF.

The chain has TRBV6-5 and TRBJ1-1, with D unclear. CDR1 and CDR2 (germline): MNHEY, SVGAGI. The CDR3 spans 13 residues. V dropped 2 bases and J dropped 4 bases, with 8 bases sitting between them. Here the CDR3 DNA reads TGTGCCAGCAGTTACACCTATTCCACTGAAGCTTTCTTT. As protein: CASSYTYSTEAFF.

The chain combines TRBV7-7 with TRBJ2-2, with a weak D call TRBD2 (6 bases). CDR3 size: 17 residues. Germline V gene lookup returns CDR1 SSHAT and CDR2 FNYEAQ (reference sequence). V gave up 4 bases and J gave up 3 bases, with 18 bases separating them. For the CDR3, the DNA is TGTGCCAGCAGCTCCCACCCCACTAGCATTGACACCGGGGAGCTGTTTTTT. It translates to CASSSHPTSIDTGELFF. Looking up the rest from reference TRBV7-7 and TRBJ2-2 gives the full variable domain: GAGVSQSPRYKVTKRGQDVTLRCDPISSHATLYWYQQALGQGPEFLTYFNYEAQPDKSGLPSDRFSAERPEGSISTLTIQRTEQRDSAMYRCASSSHPTSIDTGELFFGEGSRLTVL.

This chain links TRBV5-4 with TRBJ2-5, with D perhaps matching TRBD2 (6 bases). The V and J ends lost 4 bases and 5 bases respectively, with 24 bases between them. The CDR3 sequence is 17 residues long. CDR1 and CDR2 (germline): SGHNT, YYREEE (reference sequence). The CDR3 here is CASSGLATSRETETQYF. The CDR3, as DNA: TGTGCCAGCAGCGGACTGGCAACTAGCCGGGAGACGGAGACCCAGTACTTC.

V is TRBV4-1 and J is TRBJ1-2, with 8 nucleotides matching TRBD1. V trimming: 4 bases; J trimming: 4 bases; junction bases outside the gene matches: 8. CDR3 size: 15 residues. The germline V gene encodes CDR1 MGHRA and CDR2 YSYEKL. CDR3 protein: CASSPIGQGGYGYTF. In DNA form, the CDR3 reads TGCGCCAGCAGCCCGATCGGACAGGGCGGCTATGGCTACACCTTC.

J is TRBJ2-7 and V is TRBV9, with D uncertain. The germline V and J ends were trimmed by 0 bases and 4 bases, with 8 bases remaining between them. The CDR3 runs 13 residues. The germline V gene has CDR1 SGDLS and CDR2 YYNGEE. CDR3 in DNA: TGTGCCAGCAGCGTAGATCCAAATTACGAGCAGTACTTC. It codes for CASSVDPNYEQYF.

As to this clone: The germline gene is not matched at one end of the junction; a read error may be the cause. The V gene is TRBV7-8, the J gene TRBJ1-1; no clear D. The CDR3 is 16 residues long. Per germline, CDR1 SGHVS and CDR2 FQNEAQ. CDR3 sequence reads: CASTLSPQSVNAEAFF. CDR3 nucleotide sequence: TGTGCCAGCACCTTATCCCCTCAGTCGGTCAACGCTGAAGCTTTCTTT.

The genes are TRBV27 and TRBJ2-7; 7 bases align to TRBD1. Germline CDR1 and CDR2: MNHEY and SMNVEV (reference sequence). Trimming removed 4 bases from V and 2 bases from J; junction bases left unmatched: 8. The CDR3 length is 15 residues. The CDR3 reads CASSSGTEAPYEQYF. The CDR3 DNA sequence: TGTGCCAGCAGTTCAGGGACAGAGGCTCCCTACGAGCAGTACTTC.

This rearrangement joins TRBV7-2 to TRBJ2-5; D is ambiguous. CDR1 and CDR2 from the germline V gene are SGHTA and FQGNSA. The CDR3 is made up of 14 amino acids. Trimming shortened V by 2 bases and J by 5 bases, and 12 bases separated the two germline ends. Here the CDR3 DNA reads TGTGCCAGCAGCTTAATTGGGGTAGTGGAGACCCAGTACTTC. Translated, it gives CASSLIGVVETQYF.

The chain is built from TRBV27 and TRBJ2-7; D is tentatively TRBD1 or TRBD2 (5 bases each). The CDR3 is 16 residues long. Germline lookup yields CDR1 MNHEY and CDR2 SMNVEV (reference sequence). V lost 3 bases and J lost 3, with 18 bases in between. Here the CDR3 DNA reads TGTGCCAGCAGTTTGAGGGGTGGGGGTTTAGGCTACGAGCAGTACTTC. Translation: CASSLRGGGLGYEQYF.

The genes are TRBV5-1 and TRBJ2-2; possibly TRBD1 or TRBD2 for D (5 bases each). Trimming removed 4 bases at V and 6 bases at J, with 16 bases between. From germline, CDR1 is SGHRS and CDR2 YFSETQ. The CDR3 spans 15 residues. DNA for the CDR3: TGCGCCAGCAGCGCACCCGAACGGGGCTCCGGGGAGCTGTTTTTT. Protein sequence: CASSAPERGSGELFF.

The sample holds a few counts of this clone. The genes are TRBV27 and TRBJ1-2; D is unclear. The CDR3 totals 14 residues. Germline V gene data show CDR1 as MNHEY and CDR2 as SMNVEV (reference sequence). V lost 2 bases to trimming and J lost 4 bases, with 11 bases between them. The CDR3 protein is CASSLGSSFYGYTF. CDR3 in DNA: TGTGCCAGCAGTTTAGGCAGTTCTTTCTATGGCTACACCTTC.

This chain uses TRBV6-4 with TRBJ1-2, with D perhaps TRBD1 (6 bases). This CDR3 comprises 13 residues. Trimming shortened V by 2 bases and J by 3 bases, and 7 bases separated the two germline ends. Germline CDR1 and CDR2: MRHNA and SNTAGT. The CDR3 loop reads CASSDGGHYGYTF. The CDR3 DNA follows: TGTGCCAGCAGTGACGGGGGCCACTATGGCTACACCTTC.

The V and J genes are TRBV13 and TRBJ1-6; tentatively, D is TRBD1 (6 bases). Germline CDR1 PRHDT, CDR2 FYEKMQ (reference sequence). This CDR3 is 18 amino acids long. Trimming removed 1 base from V and 9 bases from J, with 22 bases in between. The CDR3 coding sequence is TGTGCCAGCAGCTTAGCAGGAGGCAGGGGAGAGTCCCCTTCACCCCTCCACTTT. Translated, it gives CASSLAGGRGESPSPLHF.

V usage is TRBV9 and J usage is TRBJ2-1; 9 bases agree with TRBD2. This CDR3 comprises 15 residues. V trimming: 3 bases; J trimming: 1 base; junction bases outside the gene matches: 2. The germline V gene has CDR1 SGDLS and CDR2 YYNGEE. CDR3: CASSESGGSYNEQFF. CDR3 nucleotide sequence: TGTGCCAGCAGCGAGAGCGGGGGGTCCTACAATGAGCAGTTCTTC.